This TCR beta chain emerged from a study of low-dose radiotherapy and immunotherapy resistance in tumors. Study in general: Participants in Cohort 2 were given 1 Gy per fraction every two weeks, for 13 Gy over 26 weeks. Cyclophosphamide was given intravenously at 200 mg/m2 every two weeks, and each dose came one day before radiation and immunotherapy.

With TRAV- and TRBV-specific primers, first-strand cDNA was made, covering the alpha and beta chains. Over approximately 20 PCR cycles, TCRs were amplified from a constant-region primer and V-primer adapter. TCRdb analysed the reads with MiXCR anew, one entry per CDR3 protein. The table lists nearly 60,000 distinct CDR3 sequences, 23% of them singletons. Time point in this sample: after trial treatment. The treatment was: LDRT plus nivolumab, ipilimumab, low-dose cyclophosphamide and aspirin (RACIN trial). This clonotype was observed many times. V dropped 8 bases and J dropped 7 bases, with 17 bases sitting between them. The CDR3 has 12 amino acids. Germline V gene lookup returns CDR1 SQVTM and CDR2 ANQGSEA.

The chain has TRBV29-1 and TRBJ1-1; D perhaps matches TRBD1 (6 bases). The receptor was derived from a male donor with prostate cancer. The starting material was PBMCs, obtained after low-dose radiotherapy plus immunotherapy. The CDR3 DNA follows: TGCAGCTCTGCCGGACAGAGCTATGAAGCTTTCTTT. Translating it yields CSSAGQSYEAFF.